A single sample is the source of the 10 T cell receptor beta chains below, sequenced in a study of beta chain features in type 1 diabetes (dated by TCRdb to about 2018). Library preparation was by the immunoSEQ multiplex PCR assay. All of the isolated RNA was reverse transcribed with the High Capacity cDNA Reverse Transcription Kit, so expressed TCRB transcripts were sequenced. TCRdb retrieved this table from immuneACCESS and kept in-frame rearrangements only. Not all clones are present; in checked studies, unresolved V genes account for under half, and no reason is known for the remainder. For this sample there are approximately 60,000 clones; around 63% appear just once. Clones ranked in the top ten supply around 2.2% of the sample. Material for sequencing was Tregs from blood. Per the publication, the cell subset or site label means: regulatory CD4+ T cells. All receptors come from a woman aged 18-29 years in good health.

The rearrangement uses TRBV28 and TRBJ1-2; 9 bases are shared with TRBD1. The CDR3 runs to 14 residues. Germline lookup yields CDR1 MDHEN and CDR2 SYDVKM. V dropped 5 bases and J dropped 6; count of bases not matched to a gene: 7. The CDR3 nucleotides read TGTGCCAGCAGTGCACCGGGACAGGGAGATGGCTACACCTTC. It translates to CASSAPGQGDGYTF.

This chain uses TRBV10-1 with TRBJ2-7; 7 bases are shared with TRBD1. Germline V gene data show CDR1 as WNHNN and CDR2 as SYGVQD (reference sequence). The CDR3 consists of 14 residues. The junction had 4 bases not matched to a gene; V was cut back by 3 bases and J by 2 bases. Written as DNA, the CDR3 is TGCGCCAGCAGTGAAAACAGGGGACCCTACGAGCAGTACTTC. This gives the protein CASSENRGPYEQYF.

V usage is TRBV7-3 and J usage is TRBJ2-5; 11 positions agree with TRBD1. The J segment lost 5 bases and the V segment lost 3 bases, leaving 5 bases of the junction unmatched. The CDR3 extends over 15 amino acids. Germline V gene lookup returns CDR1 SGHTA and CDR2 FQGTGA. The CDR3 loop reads CASSFGQGAGETQYF. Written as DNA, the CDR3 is TGTGCCAGCAGCTTCGGACAGGGGGCAGGGGAGACCCAGTACTTC. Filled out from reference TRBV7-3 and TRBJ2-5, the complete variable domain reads GAGVSQTPSNKVTEKGKYVELRCDPISGHTALYWYRQSLGQGPEFLIYFQGTGAADDSGLPNDRFFAVRPEGSVSTLKIQRTERGDSAVYLCASSFGQGAGETQYFGPGTRLLVL.

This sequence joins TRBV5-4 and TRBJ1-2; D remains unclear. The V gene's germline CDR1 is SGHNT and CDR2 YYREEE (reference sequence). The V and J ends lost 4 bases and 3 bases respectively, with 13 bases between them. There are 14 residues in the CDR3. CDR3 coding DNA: TGTGCCAGCAGCCCCGGGTGGAGGGACTATGGCTACACCTTC. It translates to CASSPGWRDYGYTF.

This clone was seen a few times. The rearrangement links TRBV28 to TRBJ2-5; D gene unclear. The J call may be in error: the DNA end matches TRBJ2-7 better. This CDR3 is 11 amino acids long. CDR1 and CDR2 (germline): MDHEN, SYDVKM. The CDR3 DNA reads TGTGCCAGCAGTACTACCTACGAGCAGTACTTC. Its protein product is CASSTTYEQYF.

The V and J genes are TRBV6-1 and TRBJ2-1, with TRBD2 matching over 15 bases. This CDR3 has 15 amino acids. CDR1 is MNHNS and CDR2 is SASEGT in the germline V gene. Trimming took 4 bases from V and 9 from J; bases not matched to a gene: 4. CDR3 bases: TGTGCCAGCAGTGGAAAGGGACTAGCGGGAGGTGAGCAGTTCTTC. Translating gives CASSGKGLAGGEQFF.

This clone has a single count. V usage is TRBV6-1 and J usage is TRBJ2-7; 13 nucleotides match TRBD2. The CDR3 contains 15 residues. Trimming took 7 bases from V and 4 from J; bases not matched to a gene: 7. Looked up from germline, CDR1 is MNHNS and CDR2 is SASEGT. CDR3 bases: TGTGCCAGCATGGTACTAGCGGGAGGGTCTTACGAGCAGTACTTC. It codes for CASMVLAGGSYEQYF.

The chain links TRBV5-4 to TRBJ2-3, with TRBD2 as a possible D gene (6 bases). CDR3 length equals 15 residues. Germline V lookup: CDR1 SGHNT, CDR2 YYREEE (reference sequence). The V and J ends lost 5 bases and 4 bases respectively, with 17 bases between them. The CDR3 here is CASRERAGGADTQYF. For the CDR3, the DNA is TGTGCCAGCAGAGAGAGGGCCGGGGGAGCAGATACGCAGTATTTT.

In DNA, the CDR3 is TGTGCCAGCTCTTCCGGACTAGCGGGAGTGGTTGAGCAGTTCTTC. Its protein is CASSSGLAGVVEQFF. The V gene is TRBV18, the J gene TRBJ2-1; 13 bases align to TRBD2. This CDR3 is 15 amino acids long. V dropped 6 bases and J dropped 9; count of bases not matched to a gene: 8. Germline lookup yields CDR1 KGHSH and CDR2 LQKENI.

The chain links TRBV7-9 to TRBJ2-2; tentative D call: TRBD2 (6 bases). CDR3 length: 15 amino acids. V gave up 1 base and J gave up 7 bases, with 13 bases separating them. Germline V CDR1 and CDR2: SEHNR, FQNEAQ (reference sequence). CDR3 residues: CASSLEGLANGELFF. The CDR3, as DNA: TGTGCCAGCAGCTTAGAAGGTCTAGCGAACGGGGAGCTGTTTTTT.